A single sample gave rise to the 13 T cell receptor beta chains below, sequenced in a study of T cell responses to AZD1222 COVID-19 vaccine. TCRdb's copy holds only in-frame clones and misses some; the assay was immunoSEQ multiplex PCR. The profile covers about 150,000 clones, with 75% to 95% appearing a single time and over 1.1% taken by the ten largest. The sample in question was peripheral blood, obtained on day 0 of AZD1222 vaccination. The receptors come from an adult in good health.

The V call is TRBV29-1, the J call TRBJ2-7; a weak D match, TRBD1 (6 bases). Germline V gene lookup returns CDR1 SQVTM and CDR2 ANQGSEA. The CDR3 extends over 13 amino acids. The germline V and J ends were trimmed by 2 bases and 5 bases, with 13 bases remaining between them. CDR3 DNA: TGCAGCGTTGAAAGGCAGGGGTCCCACGAGCAGTACTTC. Its protein is CSVERQGSHEQYF.

The V and J genes are TRBV13 and TRBJ1-4, with D possibly TRBD1 on 5 matching bases. This CDR3 contains 18 residues. Germline CDR1 and CDR2: PRHDT and FYEKMQ (reference sequence). The germline V and J ends were trimmed by 5 bases and 8 bases, with 27 bases remaining between them. The CDR3 protein is CASSPAGEAARRGEKLFF. CDR3 bases: TGTGCCAGCAGCCCAGCGGGGGAGGCGGCCAGAAGAGGGGAAAAACTGTTTTTT.

The V gene is TRBV21-1, the J gene TRBJ2-1; the table's D call TRBD1 went unverified against the DNA. TRBV21-1 is a pseudogene locus. This CDR3 has 15 amino acids. CDR3 protein: CASSKRTGYYNEQFF. The CDR3 region has the DNA TGTGCCAGCAGCAAAAGGACAGGGTACTACAATGAGCAGTTCTTC.

In this sample, this clone turned up once. This rearrangement joins TRBV6-5 to TRBJ1-2; tentative D call: TRBD1 (6 bases). Deletions cut 7 bases from V and 2 bases from J, with 17 bases between. Germline lookup yields CDR1 MNHEY and CDR2 SVGAGI. The CDR3 has 15 residues. CDR3 protein: CASTHLAGQNYGYTF. The CDR3 coding sequence is TGTGCCAGCACCCACCTCGCGGGACAAAACTATGGCTACACCTTC.

V usage is TRBV30 and J usage is TRBJ2-5; D ambiguous. Germline CDR1 is GTSNPN and CDR2 is SVGIG (reference sequence). This CDR3 has 11 amino acids. V lost 7 bases and J 2 bases, leaving 8 bases between the germline ends. CDR3 in DNA: TGTGCCTTCCGCGTGCAAGAGACCCAGTACTTC. Protein: CAFRVQETQYF.

This chain connects TRBV12-5 to TRBJ2-1; the D gene is possibly TRBD2 (6 bases). The ends were cut back, 0 bases at V and 0 bases at J, with 18 bases in the middle. From germline, CDR1 is LGHNT and CDR2 FRNRAP. The CDR3 totals 19 residues. The CDR3 loop reads CASGLVRRLANSSYNEQFF. DNA of the CDR3: TGTGCTAGTGGTTTGGTACGTCGGCTAGCGAATAGCTCCTACAATGAGCAGTTCTTC. The variable domain in full, completed from reference TRBV12-5 and TRBJ2-1, reads DARVTQTPRHKVTEMGQEVTMRCQPILGHNTVFWYRQTMMQGLELLAYFRNRAPLDDSGMPKDRFSAEMPDATLATLKIQPSEPRDSAVYFCASGLVRRLANSSYNEQFFGPGTRLTVL.

The chain couples TRBV7-9 to TRBJ1-1; D perhaps matches TRBD1 (6 bases). Trimming shortened V by 7 bases and J by 2 bases, and 8 bases separated the two germline ends. Germline V gene sequence: CDR1 SEHNR, CDR2 FQNEAQ (reference sequence). The CDR3 has 12 residues. In DNA form, the CDR3 reads TGTGCCAGCAAACAGGGAAACACTGAAGCTTTCTTT. Translated, it gives CASKQGNTEAFF.

V usage is TRBV19 and J usage is TRBJ1-2; D is perhaps TRBD1 (5 bases). Germline CDR1 reads LNHDA; CDR2 reads SQIVND (reference sequence). V gave up 5 bases and J gave up 2 bases, with 12 bases separating them. This CDR3 has 14 amino acids. DNA of the CDR3: TGTGCCAGTAGTGAGGCAGGGAAAAACTATGGCTACACCTTC. Protein sequence: CASSEAGKNYGYTF.

The gene calls are TRBV19 and TRBJ1-2; a possible D gene is TRBD1 (6 bases). V gave up 0 bases and J gave up 4 bases, with 18 bases separating them. Germline loops: CDR1 LNHDA, CDR2 SQIVND (reference sequence). This CDR3 has 17 amino acids. The CDR3 nucleotides read TGTGCCAGTAGTATAGAGCGGGACACGGGTGCTGTCTATGGCTACACCTTC. Its translation: CASSIERDTGAVYGYTF.

This clone has only one observation. The chain recombines TRBV9 with TRBJ2-3, with D unresolved. The CDR3 extends over 12 amino acids. CDR1 and CDR2 (germline): SGDLS, YYNGEE. Trimming stripped 4 bases from V and 6 bases from J, with 9 bases between. In DNA form, the CDR3 reads TGTGCCAGCAGCCCCCCTGACGATACGCAGTATTTT. Protein: CASSPPDDTQYF.

The chain carries TRBV18 and TRBJ1-2; D uncertain. V lost 3 bases, J lost 4 bases, and 12 bases lay in between. The CDR3 covers 14 residues. The germline V gene encodes CDR1 KGHSH and CDR2 LQKENI. The CDR3 region has the DNA TGTGCCAGCTCACCGGAAAAGGCTTTCTATGGCTACACCTTC. Its protein is CASSPEKAFYGYTF.

V and J are TRBV27 and TRBJ1-2; D is ambiguous. CDR1 MNHEY and CDR2 SMNVEV come from the germline V gene (reference sequence). The CDR3 totals 13 residues. V was clipped by 0 bases and J by 6 bases, with 8 bases between them. Written as DNA, the CDR3 is TGTGCCAGCAGTTTATCCGCGGGTAATGGCTACACCTTC. Protein sequence: CASSLSAGNGYTF.

V usage is TRBV6-4 and J usage is TRBJ2-1, with 8 bases that match TRBD2. Trimming cost V 5 bases and J 9 bases; bases outside gene matches: 15. CDR3 length: 16 residues. The germline CDR1 and CDR2 sequences are MRHNA and SNTAGT. CDR3 sequence: CASSRNSIAGNSEQFF. DNA for the CDR3: TGTGCCAGCAGTCGCAACTCAATAGCGGGGAATTCTGAGCAGTTCTTC.